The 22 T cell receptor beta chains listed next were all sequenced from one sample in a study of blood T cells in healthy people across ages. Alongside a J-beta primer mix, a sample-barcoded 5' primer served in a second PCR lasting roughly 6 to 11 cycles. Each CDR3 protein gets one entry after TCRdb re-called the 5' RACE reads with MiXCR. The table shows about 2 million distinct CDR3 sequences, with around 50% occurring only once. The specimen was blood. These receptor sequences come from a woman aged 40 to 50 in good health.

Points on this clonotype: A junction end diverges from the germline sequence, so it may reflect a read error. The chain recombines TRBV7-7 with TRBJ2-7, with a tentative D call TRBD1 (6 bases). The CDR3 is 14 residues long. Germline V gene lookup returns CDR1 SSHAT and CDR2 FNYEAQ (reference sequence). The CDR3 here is CASSLKQGHYEQYF. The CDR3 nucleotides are TGTGCTAGCAGCTTAAAGCAGGGACACTACGAGCAGTACTTC.

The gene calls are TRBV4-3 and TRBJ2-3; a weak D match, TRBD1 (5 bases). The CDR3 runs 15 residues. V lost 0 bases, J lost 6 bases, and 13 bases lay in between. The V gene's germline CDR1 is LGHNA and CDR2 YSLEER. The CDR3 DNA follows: TGCGCCAGCAGCCAAGATGGCCAGGGTGACGATACGCAGTATTTT. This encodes CASSQDGQGDDTQYF.

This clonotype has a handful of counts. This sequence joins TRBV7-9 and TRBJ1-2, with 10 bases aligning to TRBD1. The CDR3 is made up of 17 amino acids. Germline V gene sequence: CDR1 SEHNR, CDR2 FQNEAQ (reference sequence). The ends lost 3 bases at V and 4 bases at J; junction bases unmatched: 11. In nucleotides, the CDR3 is TGTGCCAGCAGCTTGCGGGACAGGGGATCCCCTTTCTATGGCTACACCTTC. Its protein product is CASSLRDRGSPFYGYTF.

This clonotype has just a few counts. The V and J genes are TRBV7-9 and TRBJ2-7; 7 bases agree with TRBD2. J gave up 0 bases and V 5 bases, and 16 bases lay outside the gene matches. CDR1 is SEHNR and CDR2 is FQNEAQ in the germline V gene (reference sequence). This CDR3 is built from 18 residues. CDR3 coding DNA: TGTGCCAGCAGCCATCGGGGGGACCTTTTACTGAGCTCCTACGAGCAGTACTTC. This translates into CASSHRGDLLLSSYEQYF.

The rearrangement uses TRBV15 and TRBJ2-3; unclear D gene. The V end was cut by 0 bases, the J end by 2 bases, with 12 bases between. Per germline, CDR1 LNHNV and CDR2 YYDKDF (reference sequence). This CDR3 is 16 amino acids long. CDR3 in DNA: TGTGCCACCAGCAGAGATACGGGCGTAAACACAGATACGCAGTATTTT. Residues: CATSRDTGVNTDTQYF.

CDR3 nucleotide sequence: TGTGCCAGCAGCTCTATCAGGGGGCCCTACGAGCAGTACTTC. Its protein is CASSSIRGPYEQYF. The rearrangement links TRBV7-9 to TRBJ2-7, with TRBD1 matching over 8 bases. V dropped 4 bases and J dropped 2; count of bases not matched to a gene: 4. Germline CDR1 is SEHNR and CDR2 is FQNEAQ (reference sequence). This CDR3 contains 14 residues. The whole variable domain, filled in from reference TRBV7-9 and TRBJ2-7, reads DTGVSQNPRHKITKRGQNVTFRCDPISEHNRLYWYRQTLGQGPEFLTYFQNEAQLEKSRLLSDRFSAERPKGSFSTLEIQRTEQGDSAMYLCASSSIRGPYEQYFGPGTRLTVT.

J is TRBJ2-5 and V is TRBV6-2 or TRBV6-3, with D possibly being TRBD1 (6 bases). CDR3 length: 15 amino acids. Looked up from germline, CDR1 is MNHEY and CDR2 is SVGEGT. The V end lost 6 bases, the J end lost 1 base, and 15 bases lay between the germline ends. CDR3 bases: TGTGCCAGCAGGGTACAGGGCCACCTCCAAGAGACCCAGTACTTC. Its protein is CASRVQGHLQETQYF.

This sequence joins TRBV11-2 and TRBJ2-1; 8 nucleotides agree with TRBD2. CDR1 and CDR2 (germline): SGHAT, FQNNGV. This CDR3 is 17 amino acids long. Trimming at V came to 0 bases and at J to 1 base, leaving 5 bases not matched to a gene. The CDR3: CASSLDGGAPSYNEQFF. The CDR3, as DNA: TGTGCCAGCAGCTTAGACGGGGGGGCCCCTTCCTACAATGAGCAGTTCTTC.

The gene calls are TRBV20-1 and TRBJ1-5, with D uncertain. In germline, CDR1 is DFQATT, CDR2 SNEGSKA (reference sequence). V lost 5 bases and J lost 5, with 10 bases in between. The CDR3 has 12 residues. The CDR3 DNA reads TGCAGTGCTGCAAGGGTGTATCAGCCCCAGCATTTT. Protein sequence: CSAARVYQPQHF.

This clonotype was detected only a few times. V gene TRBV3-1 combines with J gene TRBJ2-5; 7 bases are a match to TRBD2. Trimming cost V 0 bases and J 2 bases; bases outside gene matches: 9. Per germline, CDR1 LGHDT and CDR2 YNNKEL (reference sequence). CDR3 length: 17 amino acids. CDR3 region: CASSQEGTGGSQETQYF. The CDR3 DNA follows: TGTGCCAGCAGCCAAGAGGGGACGGGGGGTTCTCAAGAGACCCAGTACTTC.

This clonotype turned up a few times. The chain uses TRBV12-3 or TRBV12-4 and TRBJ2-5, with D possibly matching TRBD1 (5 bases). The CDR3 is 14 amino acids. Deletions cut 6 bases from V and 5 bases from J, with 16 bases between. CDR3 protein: CASSSAGPRETQYF. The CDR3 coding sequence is TGTGCCAGCAGCTCAGCAGGGCCGCGGGAGACCCAGTACTTC.

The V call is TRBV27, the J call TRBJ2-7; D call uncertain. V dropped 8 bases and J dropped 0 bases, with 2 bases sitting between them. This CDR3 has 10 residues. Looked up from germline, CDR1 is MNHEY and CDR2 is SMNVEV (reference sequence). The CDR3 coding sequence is TGTGCCAGCCCCTCCTACGAGCAGTACTTC. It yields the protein CASPSYEQYF.

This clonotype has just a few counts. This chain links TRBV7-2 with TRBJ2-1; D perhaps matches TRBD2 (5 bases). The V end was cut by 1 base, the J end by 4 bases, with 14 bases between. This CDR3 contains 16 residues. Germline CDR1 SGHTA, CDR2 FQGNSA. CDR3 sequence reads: CASSLDLALKYNEQFF. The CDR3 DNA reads TGTGCCAGCAGCTTAGACCTAGCACTGAAGTACAATGAGCAGTTCTTC. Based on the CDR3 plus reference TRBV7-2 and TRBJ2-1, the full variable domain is GAGVSQSPSNKVTEKGKDVELRCDPISGHTALYWYRQSLGQGLEFLIYFQGNSAPDKSGLPSDRFSAERTGGSVSTLTIQRTQQEDSAVYLCASSLDLALKYNEQFFGPGTRLTVL.

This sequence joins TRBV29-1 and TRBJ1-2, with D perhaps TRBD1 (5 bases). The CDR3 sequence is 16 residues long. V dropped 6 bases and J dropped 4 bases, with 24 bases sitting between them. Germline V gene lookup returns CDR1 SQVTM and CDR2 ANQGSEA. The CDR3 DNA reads TGCAGCGTCCCCCCGGCAGGGTTCGGAGGAACCTATGGCTACACCTTC. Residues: CSVPPAGFGGTYGYTF.

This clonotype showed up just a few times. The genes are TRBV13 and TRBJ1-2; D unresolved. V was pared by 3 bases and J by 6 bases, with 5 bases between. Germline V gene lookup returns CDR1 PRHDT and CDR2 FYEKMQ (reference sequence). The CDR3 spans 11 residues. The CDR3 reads CASSLVDGYTF. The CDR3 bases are TGTGCCAGCAGCTTGGTGGATGGCTACACCTTC. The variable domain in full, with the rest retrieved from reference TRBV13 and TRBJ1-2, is AAGVIQSPRHLIKEKRETATLKCYPIPRHDTVYWYQQGPGQDPQFLISFYEKMQSDKGSIPDRFSAQQFSDYHSELNMSSLELGDSALYFCASSLVDGYTFGSGTRLTVV.

CDR3: CASSKENPKDEQFF. CDR3 nucleotides: TGTGCCAGCAGCAAAGAAAACCCAAAGGATGAGCAGTTCTTC. The genes are TRBV21-1 and TRBJ2-1. TRBV21-1 has pseudogene status. The CDR3 sequence is 14 residues long.

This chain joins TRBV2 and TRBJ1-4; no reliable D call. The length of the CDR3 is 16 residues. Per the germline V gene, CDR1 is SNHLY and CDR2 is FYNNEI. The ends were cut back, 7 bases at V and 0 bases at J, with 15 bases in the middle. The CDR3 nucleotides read TGTGCCAGCATCGGAATGGGGATCTCAACTAATGAAAAACTGTTTTTT. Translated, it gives CASIGMGISTNEKLFF.

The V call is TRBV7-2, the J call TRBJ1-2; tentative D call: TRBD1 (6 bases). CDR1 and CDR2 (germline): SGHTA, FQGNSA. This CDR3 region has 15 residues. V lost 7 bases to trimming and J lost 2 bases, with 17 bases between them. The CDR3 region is CASIPRSGQNYGYTF. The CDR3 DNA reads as TGTGCCAGCATTCCAAGAAGTGGACAGAACTATGGCTACACCTTC. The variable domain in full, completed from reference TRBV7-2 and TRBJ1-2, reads GAGVSQSPSNKVTEKGKDVELRCDPISGHTALYWYRQSLGQGLEFLIYFQGNSAPDKSGLPSDRFSAERTGGSVSTLTIQRTQQEDSAVYLCASIPRSGQNYGYTFGSGTRLTVV.

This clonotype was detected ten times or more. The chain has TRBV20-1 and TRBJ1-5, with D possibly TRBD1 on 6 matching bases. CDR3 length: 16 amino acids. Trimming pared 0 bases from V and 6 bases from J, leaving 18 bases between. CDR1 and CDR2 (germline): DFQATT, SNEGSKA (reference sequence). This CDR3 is CSARDLRGALTQPQHF. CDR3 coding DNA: TGCAGTGCTAGAGATCTTCGGGGGGCGCTGACTCAGCCCCAGCATTTT.

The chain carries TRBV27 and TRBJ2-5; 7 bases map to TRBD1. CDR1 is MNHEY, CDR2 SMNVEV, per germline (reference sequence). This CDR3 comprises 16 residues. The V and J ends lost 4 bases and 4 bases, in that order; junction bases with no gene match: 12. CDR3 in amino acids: CASSSYDRVKGETQYF. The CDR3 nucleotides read TGTGCCAGCAGTTCATACGACAGGGTGAAGGGAGAGACCCAGTACTTC.

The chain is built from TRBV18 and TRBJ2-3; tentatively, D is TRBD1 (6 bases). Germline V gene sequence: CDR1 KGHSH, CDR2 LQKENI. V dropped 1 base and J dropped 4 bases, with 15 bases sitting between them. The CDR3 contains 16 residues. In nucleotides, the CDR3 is TGTGCCAGCTCACCACGCATACAGGGTTTAGCAGATACGCAGTATTTT. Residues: CASSPRIQGLADTQYF.

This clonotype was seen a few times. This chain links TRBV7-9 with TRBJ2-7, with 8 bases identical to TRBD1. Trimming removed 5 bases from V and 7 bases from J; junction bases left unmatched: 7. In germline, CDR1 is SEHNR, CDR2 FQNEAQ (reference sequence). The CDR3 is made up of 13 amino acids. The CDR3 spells CASSPDREEEQYF. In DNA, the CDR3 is TGTGCCAGCAGCCCGGACAGGGAGGAGGAGCAGTACTTC.